These T cell receptor beta chains were read from a single sample in a study of blood T cell repertoires in COVID-19. Libraries were prepared by immunoSEQ multiplex PCR; TCRdb keeps only in-frame clonotypes and omits some of them. The sample contains more than 100,000 clones, 70% to 90% of which appear only once. Material: peripheral blood. The origin of the receptors is a woman between 45 and 60 years old with active or convalescent COVID-19. Both conserved end residues are part of each CDR3. Fields, in order: clone size, D gene, J gene, V gene, CDR3 protein, CDR3 DNA. D genes are given only for firm matches. A clone size is listed for some rows: how often the clone was seen (once, few, many), or a class if it is expanded.

>NA|TRBD2|TRBJ2-3|TRBV2
CASRRAGIALSSTDTQYF
TGTGCCAGCAGGCGAGCGGGAATAGCCTTATCTAGCACAGATACGCAGTATTTT
>NA|NA|TRBJ2-3|TRBV19
CASSPPTSGTDTQYF
TGTGCCAGTAGTCCGCCGACTAGTGGCACAGATACGCAGTATTTT
>NA|NA|TRBJ2-7|TRBV9
CASSVSAGHSYEQYF
TGTGCCAGCAGCGTAAGTGCAGGCCACTCCTACGAGCAGTACTTC
>few|TRBD1|TRBJ2-1|TRBV7-3
CASSWGQGEFNEQFF
TGTGCCAGCAGCTGGGGACAGGGGGAGTTCAATGAGCAGTTCTTC
>NA|NA|TRBJ1-4|TRBV3-1/TRBV3-2
CASESTGSGYKLFF
TGTGCCAGCGAGTCAACGGGGTCAGGTTACAAACTGTTTTTT
>NA|NA|TRBJ1-2|TRBV28
CASSPLTEYGYTF
TGTGCCAGCAGTCCATTAACAGAGTATGGCTACACCTTC
>NA|TRBD2|TRBJ2-1|TRBV27
CASSLSGTSGHNEQFF
TGTGCCAGCAGTTTAAGCGGGACTAGCGGGCACAATGAGCAGTTCTTC
>NA|TRBD2|TRBJ2-3|TRBV5-4
CASSLGGSSGTDTQYF
TGTGCCAGCAGCTTAGGCGGGAGTAGTGGGACAGATACGCAGTATTTT
>NA|NA|TRBJ2-1|TRBV7-8
CASNTLTLSKNEQFF
TGTGCCAGCAACACACTAACACTCTCGAAGAATGAGCAGTTCTTC
>NA|TRBD2|TRBJ2-3|TRBV6-5
CASSLAGGRADTQYF
TGTGCCAGCAGTTTAGCGGGAGGTAGAGCAGATACGCAGTATTTT